This entry is about one T cell receptor beta chain. Its antigen is unknown. The CDR3 is 14 amino acids. The germline CDR1 and CDR2 sequences are SEHNR and FQNEAQ (reference sequence). Trimming pared 0 bases from V and 6 bases from J, leaving 11 bases between. The data originate from a study of T cell responses to AZD1222 COVID-19 vaccine. Study-wide results and caveats: Dominant at 160-218 and 743-854, vaccine-associated CD4 TCRs also spanned spike. Increased Spike-specific TCR breadth and depth were observed after two AZD1222 doses.

Assay used: immunoSEQ multiplex PCR; TCRdb lists only in-frame clones, some missing. The sample contains approximately 150,000 clones, around 90% of which appear only once. The source was peripheral blood, collected on day 0 of AZD1222 vaccination. The TCR comes from an adult in good health. V and J are TRBV7-9 and TRBJ1-1; D uncertain. CDR3 DNA sequence: TGTGCCAGCAGCTTAGCAGGGTTCAACTCTGAAGCTTTCTTT. The encoded protein is CASSLAGFNSEAFF. Full variable domain (remainder filled in from reference TRBV7-9 and TRBJ1-1): DTGVSQNPRHKITKRGQNVTFRCDPISEHNRLYWYRQTLGQGPEFLTYFQNEAQLEKSRLLSDRFSAERPKGSFSTLEIQRTEQGDSAMYLCASSLAGFNSEAFFGQGTRLTVV.